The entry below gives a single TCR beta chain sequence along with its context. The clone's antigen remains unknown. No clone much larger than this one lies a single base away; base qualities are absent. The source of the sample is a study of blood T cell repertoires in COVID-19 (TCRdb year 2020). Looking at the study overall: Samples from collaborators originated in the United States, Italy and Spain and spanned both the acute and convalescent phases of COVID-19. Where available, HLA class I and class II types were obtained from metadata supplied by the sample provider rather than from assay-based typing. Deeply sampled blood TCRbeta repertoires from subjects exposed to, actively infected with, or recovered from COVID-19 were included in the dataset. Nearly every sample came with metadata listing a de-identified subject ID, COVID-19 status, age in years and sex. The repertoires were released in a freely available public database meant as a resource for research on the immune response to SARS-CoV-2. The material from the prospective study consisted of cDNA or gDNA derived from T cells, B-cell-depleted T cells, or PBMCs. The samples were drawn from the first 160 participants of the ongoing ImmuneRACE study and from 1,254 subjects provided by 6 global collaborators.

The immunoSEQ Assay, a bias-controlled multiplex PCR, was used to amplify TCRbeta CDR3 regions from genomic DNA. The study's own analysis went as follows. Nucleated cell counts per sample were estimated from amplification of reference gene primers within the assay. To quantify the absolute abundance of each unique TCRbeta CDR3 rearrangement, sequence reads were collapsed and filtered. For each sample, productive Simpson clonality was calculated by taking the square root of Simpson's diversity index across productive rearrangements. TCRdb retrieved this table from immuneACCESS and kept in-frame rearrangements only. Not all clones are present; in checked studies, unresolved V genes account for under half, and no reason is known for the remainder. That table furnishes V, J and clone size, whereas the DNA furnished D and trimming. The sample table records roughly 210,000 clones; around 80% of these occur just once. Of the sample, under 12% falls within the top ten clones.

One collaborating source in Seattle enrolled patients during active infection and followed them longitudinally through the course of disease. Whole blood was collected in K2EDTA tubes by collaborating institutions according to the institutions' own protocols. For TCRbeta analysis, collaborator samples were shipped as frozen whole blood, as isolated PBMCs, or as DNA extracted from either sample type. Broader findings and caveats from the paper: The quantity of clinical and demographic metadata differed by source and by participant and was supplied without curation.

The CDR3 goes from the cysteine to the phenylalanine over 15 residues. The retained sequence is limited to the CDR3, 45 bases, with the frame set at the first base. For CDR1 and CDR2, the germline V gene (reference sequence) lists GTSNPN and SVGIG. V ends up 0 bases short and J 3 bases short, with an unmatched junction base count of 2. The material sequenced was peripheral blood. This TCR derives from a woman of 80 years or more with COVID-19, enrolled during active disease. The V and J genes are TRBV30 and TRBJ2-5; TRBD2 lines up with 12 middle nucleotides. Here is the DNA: TGTGCCTGGAGTGTACGGACTAGCGGGGAAGAGACCCAGTACTTC. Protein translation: CAWSVRTSGEETQYF.